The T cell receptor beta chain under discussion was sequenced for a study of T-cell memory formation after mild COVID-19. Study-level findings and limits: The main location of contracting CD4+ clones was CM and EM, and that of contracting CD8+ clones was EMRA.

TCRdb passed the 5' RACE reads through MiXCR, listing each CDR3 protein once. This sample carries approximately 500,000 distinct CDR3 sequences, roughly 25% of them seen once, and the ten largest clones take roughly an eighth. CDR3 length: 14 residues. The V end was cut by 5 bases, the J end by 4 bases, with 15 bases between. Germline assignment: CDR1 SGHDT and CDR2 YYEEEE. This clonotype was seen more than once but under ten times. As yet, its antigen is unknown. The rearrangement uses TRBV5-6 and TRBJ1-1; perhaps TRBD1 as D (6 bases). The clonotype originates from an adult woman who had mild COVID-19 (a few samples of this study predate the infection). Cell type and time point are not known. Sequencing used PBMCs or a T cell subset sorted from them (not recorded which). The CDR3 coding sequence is TGTGCCAGCAGGGGGCGGGGGCGCGGCACTGAAGCTTTCTTT. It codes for CASRGRGRGTEAFF.